A single sample gave rise to the 27 T cell receptor beta chains below, sequenced in a study of T cell repertoires in cytomegalovirus infection. TCRdb analysed the reads with MiXCR anew, one entry per CDR3 protein. Among around 500,000 distinct CDR3 sequences listed, approximately 40% were seen once. Their antigen targets remain unknown. Sequenced here: cultured PBMCs, sampled from culture after CMV antigen stimulation. These TCRs come from a human donor in good health (CMV status not recorded). Some clones in this sample may be carry-over from other donors' samples.

Written as DNA, the CDR3 is TGCGCCAGCAGCTTGGTCCCGGGTGTAGCGGCTGAAGCTTTCTTT. This codes for CASSLVPGVAAEAFF. This sequence joins TRBV5-1 and TRBJ1-1; D remains unclear. CDR1 is SGHRS and CDR2 is YFSETQ in the germline V gene. The CDR3 is 15 amino acids. V lost 0 bases to trimming and J lost 6 bases, with 15 bases between them.

This clonotype occurred many times. This chain joins TRBV7-2 and TRBJ2-7; D not resolved. The CDR3 has 11 amino acids. Germline V gives CDR1 SGHTA, CDR2 FQGNSA. Trimming cost V 5 bases and J 9 bases, with 11 bases left between them. CDR3 sequence reads: CASSPLDAQYF. CDR3 nucleotide sequence: TGTGCCAGCAGCCCCCTGGATGCGCAGTACTTC. The full variable domain, completed using reference TRBV7-2 and TRBJ2-7, is GAGVSQSPSNKVTEKGKDVELRCDPISGHTALYWYRQSLGQGLEFLIYFQGNSAPDKSGLPSDRFSAERTGGSVSTLTIQRTQQEDSAVYLCASSPLDAQYFGPGTRLTVT.

This clonotype showed up just a few times. The chain has TRBV7-8 and TRBJ1-1; unclear D gene. V lost 1 base and J lost 5, with 8 bases in between. The CDR3 extends over 13 amino acids. Germline V gene lookup returns CDR1 SGHVS and CDR2 FQNEAQ. CDR3 sequence (DNA): TGTGCCAGCAGCTTAGTCATGTTTACTGAAGCTTTCTTT. It encodes CASSLVMFTEAFF.

This clonotype was detected a few times. J is TRBJ2-5 and V is TRBV7-7, with a possible D match to TRBD1 (6 bases). Germline assignment: CDR1 SSHAT and CDR2 FNYEAQ (reference sequence). The CDR3 has 14 residues. Between the trimmed V and J ends, which lost 5 bases and 5 bases, there was a span of 15 bases. The CDR3 DNA reads TGTGCCAGCAGCCCGGCTTCAAGGGGGGAGACCCAGTACTTC. Its translation: CASSPASRGETQYF.

The chain joins TRBV7-8 to TRBJ2-1, with D perhaps TRBD1 (6 bases). Germline CDR1 reads SGHVS; CDR2 reads FQNEAQ. The ends were cut back, 4 bases at V and 0 bases at J, with 13 bases in the middle. The CDR3 totals 16 residues. The CDR3 is CASSSKTGSSYNEQFF. CDR3 DNA: TGTGCCAGCAGCTCCAAGACAGGAAGCTCCTACAATGAGCAGTTCTTC.

This clonotype was seen more than once but under ten times. The rearrangement joins TRBV11-2 to TRBJ2-1, with 10 bases that match TRBD2. Germline V gene data show CDR1 as SGHAT and CDR2 as FQNNGV. V lost 8 bases to trimming and J lost 10 bases; unmatched junction nucleotides: 8. This CDR3 spans 13 amino acids. CDR3 loop: CASQGLAGVEQFF. The CDR3 bases are TGTGCCAGCCAAGGGCTAGCGGGAGTAGAGCAGTTCTTC.

V and J are TRBV4-1 and TRBJ2-7; 12 positions agree with TRBD2. The CDR3 sequence is 18 residues long. Germline V lookup: CDR1 MGHRA, CDR2 YSYEKL. After removal of 1 base from V and 3 bases from J, the junction contained 10 bases not matched to a gene. CDR3 sequence (DNA): TGCGCCAGCAGCCAAGCACTAGCGGGGGGCCCGGGGGGCTACGAGCAGTACTTC. It is translated as CASSQALAGGPGGYEQYF.

V is TRBV29-1 and J is TRBJ2-5; D is perhaps TRBD1 (6 bases). V gave up 0 bases and J gave up 1 base, with 12 bases separating them. From germline, CDR1 is SQVTM and CDR2 ANQGSEA. The CDR3 has 15 amino acids. CDR3 region: CSVEDPAGAQETQYF. DNA for the CDR3: TGCAGCGTTGAAGATCCCGCAGGGGCCCAAGAGACCCAGTACTTC.

This rearrangement joins TRBV20-1 to TRBJ1-2, with a possible D match to TRBD1 (6 bases). V was shortened by 1 base and J by 1 base, with 13 bases between the two germline ends. The CDR3 is 15 amino acids. Germline V gives CDR1 DFQATT, CDR2 SNEGSKA (reference sequence). CDR3 coding DNA: TGCAGTGCTAGAGGATGGGGGGGCGATAACTATGGCTACACCTTC. It encodes CSARGWGGDNYGYTF.

The chain uses TRBV5-6 and TRBJ2-3; weak D call: TRBD1 (5 bases). This CDR3 comprises 13 residues. Germline V gene lookup returns CDR1 SGHDT and CDR2 YYEEEE. Trimming took 4 bases from V and 4 from J, leaving 10 bases between them. The chain's CDR3 is CASSAPGPDTQYF. The CDR3 coding sequence is TGTGCCAGCAGCGCACCAGGGCCAGATACGCAGTATTTT.

The CDR3 sequence is CASSWVAGYNEQFF. As DNA, the CDR3 is TGTGCCAGCAGCTGGGTAGCGGGGTACAATGAGCAGTTCTTC. The rearrangement joins TRBV7-2 to TRBJ2-1, with 8 positions matching TRBD2. In germline, CDR1 is SGHTA, CDR2 FQGNSA. Trimming removed 4 bases from V and 4 bases from J; junction bases left unmatched: 3. The CDR3 contains 14 residues.

This clonotype was detected once. The chain couples TRBV27 to TRBJ2-7; D possibly corresponds to TRBD2 (7 bases). Trimming stripped 4 bases from V and 7 bases from J, with 17 bases between. The CDR3 is 14 residues long. The germline CDR1 and CDR2 sequences are MNHEY and SMNVEV (reference sequence). The CDR3 DNA reads as TGTGCCAGCAGTTATAGACCGGGGGGCAGGGAGCAGTACTTC. It translates to CASSYRPGGREQYF.

V and J are TRBV6-2 or TRBV6-3 and TRBJ2-1; possible D gene TRBD2, 6 bases. CDR3 length equals 14 residues. Trimming pared 6 bases from V and 2 bases from J, leaving 11 bases between. Germline-derived CDR1 and CDR2 are MNHEY and SVGEGT. Here the CDR3 reads CASRAGGTYNEQFF. CDR3 in DNA: TGTGCCAGCAGGGCGGGCGGGACCTACAATGAGCAGTTCTTC.

There are a few counts of this clonotype. The chain combines TRBV10-3 with TRBJ1-6; possibly TRBD1 for D (5 bases). Germline V CDR1 and CDR2: ENHRY, SYGVKD. CDR3 size: 13 residues. The V end lost 0 bases, the J end lost 11 bases, and 8 bases lay between the germline ends. The CDR3 protein is CAISESGDAPLHF. For the CDR3, the DNA is TGTGCCATCAGTGAGTCAGGGGATGCACCCCTCCACTTT.

This clonotype appeared a few times. J is TRBJ2-7 and V is TRBV6-1; perhaps D is TRBD1 or TRBD2 (5 bases each). The CDR3 spans 14 residues. CDR1 MNHNS and CDR2 SASEGT come from the germline V gene. V dropped 7 bases and J dropped 3 bases, with 16 bases sitting between them. CDR3 nucleotides: TGTGCCAGCACCCTGGGGACGGGAATCTACGAGCAGTACTTC. It translates to CASTLGTGIYEQYF.

This chain uses TRBV7-9 with TRBJ2-4; D may be TRBD1 (6 bases). The CDR3 contains 14 residues. The V and J ends lost 4 bases and 5 bases respectively, with 12 bases between them. Germline lookup yields CDR1 SEHNR and CDR2 FQNEAQ (reference sequence). For the CDR3, the DNA is TGTGCCAGCAGCTCAGACAGGCTTCAAAACATTCAGTACTTC. It is translated as CASSSDRLQNIQYF. The whole variable domain, remainder taken from reference TRBV7-9 and TRBJ2-4, is DTGVSQNPRHKITKRGQNVTFRCDPISEHNRLYWYRQTLGQGPEFLTYFQNEAQLEKSRLLSDRFSAERPKGSFSTLEIQRTEQGDSAMYLCASSSDRLQNIQYFGAGTRLSVL.

The chain employs TRBV2 and TRBJ2-5, with a tentative D call TRBD2 (6 bases). V was cut by 3 bases and J by 4 bases, with 12 bases left in between. The CDR3 is made up of 14 amino acids. Looked up from germline, CDR1 is SNHLY and CDR2 is FYNNEI. CDR3 DNA: TGTGCCAGCAGTGAGGCCTTGGGGGGAGAGACCCAGTACTTC. As protein: CASSEALGGETQYF. Together with reference TRBV2 and TRBJ2-5, the CDR3 gives the full variable domain: EPEVTQTPSHQVTQMGQEVILRCVPISNHLYFYWYRQILGQKVEFLVSFYNNEISEKSEIFDDQFSVERPDGSNFTLKIRSTKLEDSAMYFCASSEALGGETQYFGPGTRLLVL.

The genes are TRBV20-1 and TRBJ1-5, with D perhaps matching TRBD1 (5 bases). Looked up from germline, CDR1 is DFQATT and CDR2 is SNEGSKA (reference sequence). The V and J ends lost 0 bases and 0 bases respectively, with 24 bases between them. The CDR3 consists of 20 residues. CDR3 bases: TGCAGTGCTAGAGACCCCCTGGGAAATGACAGAAGGTATAGCAATCAGCCCCAGCATTTT. This translates into CSARDPLGNDRRYSNQPQHF.

This sequence joins TRBV24-1 and TRBJ2-1, with no clear D. Germline CDR1 is KGHDR and CDR2 is SFDVKD. With 3 bases removed from V and 7 bases from J, the gap between germline ends came to 15 bases. The length of the CDR3 is 15 residues. The CDR3 protein is CATSDPSVGWNEQFF. The CDR3 nucleotides are TGTGCCACCAGTGATCCATCTGTGGGCTGGAATGAGCAGTTCTTC.

This chain links TRBV29-1 with TRBJ1-4, with D tentatively TRBD1 (6 bases). Germline V lookup: CDR1 SQVTM, CDR2 ANQGSEA. V lost 1 base and J 2 bases, leaving 23 bases between the germline ends. The CDR3 contains 19 residues. The chain's CDR3 is CSVEGLTRTEFITNEKLFF. The CDR3 bases are TGCAGCGTTGAAGGCCTAACTAGGACAGAGTTCATCACTAATGAAAAACTGTTTTTT.

This clonotype showed up just once. The chain is built from TRBV7-8 and TRBJ1-5, with a possible D match to TRBD1 (5 bases). Trimming left V 5 bases short and J 6 bases short, with 14 bases between. Germline CDR1 is SGHVS and CDR2 is FQNEAQ. CDR3 length: 14 amino acids. The CDR3 nucleotides are TGTGCCAGCAGCAATCGACAGATCGGTCAGCCCCAGCATTTT. Its translation is CASSNRQIGQPQHF.

This clonotype turned up a few times. The rearrangement joins TRBV12-3 or TRBV12-4 to TRBJ1-2; unclear D gene. The germline V and J ends were trimmed by 3 bases and 4 bases, with 15 bases remaining between them. This CDR3 has 15 residues. The CDR3 DNA is TGTGCCAGCAGTTTCCGCCCGGGGTTGGGCTATGGCTACACCTTC. This encodes CASSFRPGLGYGYTF.

The rearrangement links TRBV4-3 to TRBJ2-1, with D perhaps matching TRBD1 or TRBD2 (5 bases each). Germline CDR1 and CDR2: LGHNA and YSLEER. This CDR3 has 17 residues. Trimming cost V 4 bases and J 0 bases, with 16 bases left between them. CDR3 amino acids: CASSRIGVGVSYNEQFF. The CDR3 nucleotides are TGCGCCAGCAGCCGCATCGGCGTGGGGGTCTCCTACAATGAGCAGTTCTTC.

The J gene is TRBJ2-3, the V gene TRBV2; possible D gene TRBD1, 6 bases. Trimming shortened V by 6 bases and J by 2 bases, and 15 bases separated the two germline ends. This CDR3 region has 15 residues. Looked up from germline, CDR1 is SNHLY and CDR2 is FYNNEI. CDR3 residues: CASSEGQGFTDTQYF. The DNA for the CDR3 is TGTGCCAGCAGCGAGGGACAAGGTTTCACAGATACGCAGTATTTT.

The rearrangement uses TRBV28 and TRBJ2-3, with 7 positions matching TRBD1. J gave up 2 bases and V 5 bases, and 10 bases lay outside the gene matches. This CDR3 is 16 amino acids long. CDR1 is MDHEN, CDR2 SYDVKM, per germline. The CDR3 is CASSAQTGANTDTQYF. CDR3 DNA: TGTGCCAGCAGTGCGCAAACAGGGGCCAACACAGATACGCAGTATTTT.

The chain recombines TRBV7-2 with TRBJ2-1; tentatively, D is TRBD2 (5 bases). The CDR3 is 15 amino acids. Germline V lookup: CDR1 SGHTA, CDR2 FQGNSA. V shed 5 bases and J shed 0 bases, with 11 bases lying between them. CDR3 bases: TGTGCCAGCAGCCCGCGAACTAGCTCCTACAATGAGCAGTTCTTC. Translation gives CASSPRTSSYNEQFF.

The rearrangement links TRBV6-1 to TRBJ2-7, with TRBD1 matching over 7 bases. Germline V gives CDR1 MNHNS, CDR2 SASEGT. After removal of 5 bases from V and 3 bases from J, the junction contained 7 bases not matched to a gene. The CDR3 runs to 14 residues. The CDR3: CASSSDRAGYEQYF. The CDR3 DNA is TGTGCCAGCAGTTCTGACAGGGCGGGCTACGAGCAGTACTTC.